The sequence of this T cell receptor beta chain was determined in a study of blood T cells in healthy people across ages. A second PCR of about 7 to 12 cycles used a sample-barcoded 5' primer and a J-beta primer mix. MiXCR, applied by TCRdb to the 5' RACE reads, yields one record per CDR3 protein. The sample has 800,000 or so distinct CDR3 sequences, approximately 25% seen once. These data also formed part of another study, on T cells of mothers and their children.

Input material: blood. This clonotype was obtained from a boy younger than 18 in good health.

CDR3 amino acids: CASSQDQGTPYEQYF. CDR3 sequence (DNA): TGCGCCAGCAGCCAAGACCAAGGGACACCCTACGAGCAGTACTTC. J is TRBJ2-5 and V is TRBV4-3; TRBD1 might be the D (6 bases). The DNA end is a closer match to TRBJ2-7, so the J assignment may be wrong. The germline V gene encodes CDR1 LGHNA and CDR2 YSLEER. CDR3 length equals 15 residues.